The T cell receptor beta chain under discussion was sequenced for a study of cytomegalovirus exposure and HLA in healthy donors. Study-wide results and limits: A later analysis reported that several of the most significant clusters appeared to be linked to common viral pathogens, among them Epstein-Barr virus. HLA-A and HLA-B allele assignments for most subjects were reportedly predicted accurately using TCR beta sequences. Later analysis demonstrated an association between a missense DCLRE1C variant and TCR beta V- and J-gene trimming.

Vbeta (60) and Jbeta (13) primers were used in the PCR. Repertoires were generated with immunoSEQ multiplex PCR, while TCRdb's copy carries only in-frame clones and drops some. The sample includes approximately 110,000 clones, approximately 70% of them seen just once. With 5 bases clipped from V and 0 bases from J, the junction kept 8 bases outside the gene matches. Germline V lookup: CDR1 PRHDT, CDR2 FYEKMQ (reference sequence). The CDR3 spans 16 residues. Worth noting for this clone: Its antigen is not identified.

The specimen sequenced was PBMCs. The rearrangement links TRBV13 to TRBJ1-1; 8 positions agree with TRBD1. This receptor was taken from a man aged 25-40 years in good health and CMV-seropositive. For the CDR3, the DNA is TGTGCCAGCAGCCCAGGGGGCCTGGAAATGAACACTGAAGCTTTCTTT. Its translation is CASSPGGLEMNTEAFF.